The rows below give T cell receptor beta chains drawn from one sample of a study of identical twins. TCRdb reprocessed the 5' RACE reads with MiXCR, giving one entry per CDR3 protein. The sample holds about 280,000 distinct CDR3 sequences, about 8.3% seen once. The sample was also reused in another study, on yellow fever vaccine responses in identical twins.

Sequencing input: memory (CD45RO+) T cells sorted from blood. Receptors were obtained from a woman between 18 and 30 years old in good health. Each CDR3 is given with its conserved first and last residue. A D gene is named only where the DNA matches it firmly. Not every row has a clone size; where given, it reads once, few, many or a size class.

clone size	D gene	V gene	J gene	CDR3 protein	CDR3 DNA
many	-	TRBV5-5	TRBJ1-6	CASSLKGNNSPLHF	TGTGCCAGCAGCTTGAAAGGGAATAATTCACCCCTCCACTTT
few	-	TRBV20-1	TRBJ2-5	CSARGIGGRGLETQYF	TGCAGTGCTAGAGGAATTGGCGGCAGGGGTTTGGAGACCCAGTACTTC
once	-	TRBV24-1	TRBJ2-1	CATSDSGPKTYNERFF	TGTGCCACCAGTGATAGCGGGCCCAAGACGTACAATGAGCGGTTCTTC
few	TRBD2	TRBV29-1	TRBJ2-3	CSVSRGRAATDTQYF	TGCAGCGTCTCCCGAGGGAGGGCAGCCACAGATACGCAGTATTTT
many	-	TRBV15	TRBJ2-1	CATSRDTRASYNEQFF	TGTGCCACCAGCAGAGATACAAGAGCCTCCTACAATGAGCAGTTCTTC
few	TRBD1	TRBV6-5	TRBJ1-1	CASIRTGEAFF	TGTGCCAGCATCCGGACAGGTGAAGCTTTCTTT
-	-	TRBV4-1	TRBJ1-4	CASSQDSGNTRAGNEKLFF	TGCGCCAGCAGCCAAGATAGCGGTAACACAAGGGCAGGTAATGAAAAACTGTTTTTT
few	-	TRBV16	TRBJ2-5	CASSQSERGRETQYF	TGTGCCAGCAGCCAATCGGAAAGGGGGAGAGAGACCCAGTACTTC
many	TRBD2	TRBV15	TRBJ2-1	CATSRGGGNYNEQFF	TGTGCCACCAGCAGAGGGGGGGGGAATTACAATGAGCAGTTCTTC
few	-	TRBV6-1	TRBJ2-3	CASSASGFVNTQYF	TGTGCCAGCAGTGCGTCGGGGTTCGTGAATACGCAGTATTTT
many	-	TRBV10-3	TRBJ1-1	CAISEYANTEAFF	TGTGCCATCAGTGAGTATGCGAACACTGAAGCTTTCTTT
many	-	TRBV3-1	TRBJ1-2	CASSHRTSNGYTF	TGTGCCAGCAGCCACCGAACCTCAAATGGCTACACCTTC
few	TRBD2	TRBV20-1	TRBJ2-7	CSAKRGLAGSIGEQYF	TGCAGTGCCAAGCGGGGACTAGCGGGAAGTATTGGCGAGCAGTACTTC
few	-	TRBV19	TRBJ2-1	CASSIQHSSYNEQFF	TGTGCCAGTAGTATACAGCATAGCTCCTACAATGAGCAGTTCTTC
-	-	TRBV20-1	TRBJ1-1	CSARSTVEAFF	TGCAGTGCTAGGTCTACGGTTGAAGCTTTCTTT
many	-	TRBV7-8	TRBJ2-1	CASSLLRGGNEQFF	TGTGCCAGCAGCTTACTCCGGGGTGGGAATGAGCAGTTCTTC
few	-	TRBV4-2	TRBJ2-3	CASSQEFTDTQYF	TGTGCCAGCAGCCAAGAATTCACAGATACGCAGTATTTT
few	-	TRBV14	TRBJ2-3	CASSQDGLAVAQYF	TGTGCCAGCAGCCAAGACGGTCTGGCAGTGGCGCAGTATTTT
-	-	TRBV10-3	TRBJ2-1	CAIKGETALSYNEQFF	TGTGCCATCAAGGGCGAGACGGCCCTCTCCTACAATGAGCAGTTCTTC
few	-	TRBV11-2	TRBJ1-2	CASSLTKTGRDYGYTF	TGTGCCAGCAGCTTAACTAAAACAGGGAGGGACTATGGCTACACCTTC
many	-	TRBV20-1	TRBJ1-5	CSASTLQAYSNQPQHF	TGCAGTGCTAGCACTTTACAGGCATATAGCAATCAGCCCCAGCATTTT
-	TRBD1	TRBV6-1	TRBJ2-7	CASSKTGDGPYEQYF	TGTGCCAGCAGTAAAACAGGGGACGGCCCCTACGAGCAGTACTTC
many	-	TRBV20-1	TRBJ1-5	CSAVRDVNQPQHF	TGCAGTGCTGTCCGGGACGTCAATCAGCCCCAGCATTTT
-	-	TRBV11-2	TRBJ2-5	CASSLVPSISESYQETQYF	TGTGCCAGCAGCTTAGTCCCCTCAATTAGCGAGTCGTACCAAGAGACCCAGTACTTC
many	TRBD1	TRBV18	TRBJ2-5	CASSPGTGEETQYF	TGTGCCAGCTCACCCGGGACAGGGGAAGAGACCCAGTACTTC
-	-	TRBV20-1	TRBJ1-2	CSARDIRGQGYGYTF	TGCAGTGCTAGAGATATTCGGGGGCAAGGCTATGGCTACACCTTC
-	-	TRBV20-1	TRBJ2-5	CSAREGGGTQETQYF	TGCAGTGCTAGGGAGGGTGGCGGGACCCAGGAGACCCAGTACTTC
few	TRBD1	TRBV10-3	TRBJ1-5	CAIRGQENQPQHF	TGTGCCATCAGGGGACAGGAAAATCAGCCCCAGCATTTT
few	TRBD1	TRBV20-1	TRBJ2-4	CSARVPGTGDDIQYF	TGCAGTGCTAGAGTCCCCGGGACAGGGGATGACATTCAGTACTTC
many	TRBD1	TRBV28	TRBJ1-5	CASSKFDRDTQPQHF	TGTGCCAGCAGCAAATTCGACAGGGACACTCAGCCCCAGCATTTT
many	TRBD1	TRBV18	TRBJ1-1	CASSPTGELYTEAFF	TGTGCCAGCTCACCGACAGGGGAGTTATACACTGAAGCTTTCTTT
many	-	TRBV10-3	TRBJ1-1	CAISETSGAGAFF	TGTGCCATCAGTGAGACGTCAGGGGCCGGGGCTTTCTTT
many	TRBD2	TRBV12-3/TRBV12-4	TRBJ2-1	CASNGLSGGGRNEQFF	TGTGCCAGCAACGGCCTAAGCGGGGGGGGCCGGAATGAGCAGTTCTTC
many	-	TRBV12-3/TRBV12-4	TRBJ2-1	CASSLENWGNEQFF	TGTGCCAGCAGTCTTGAAAACTGGGGGAATGAGCAGTTCTTC
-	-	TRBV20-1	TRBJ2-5	CSGQEETQYF	TGCAGTGGACAGGAGGAGACCCAGTACTTC
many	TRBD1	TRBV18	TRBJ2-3	CASSSTGHGDTQYF	TGTGCCAGCTCCTCGACAGGGCATGGAGATACGCAGTATTTT
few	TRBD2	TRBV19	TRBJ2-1	CASSMRLAGGLGSNEQFF	TGTGCCAGTAGTATGAGACTAGCGGGAGGTTTAGGCTCCAATGAGCAGTTCTTC
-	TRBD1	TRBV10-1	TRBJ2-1	CASREGQDMFF	TGCGCCAGCAGAGAGGGACAGGACATGTTCTTC
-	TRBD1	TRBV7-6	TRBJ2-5	CASSLVLGTGGRETQYF	TGTGCCAGCAGCTTAGTATTAGGGACAGGGGGCAGGGAGACCCAGTACTTC
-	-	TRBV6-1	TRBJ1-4	CASSEGRYREKLFF	TGTGCCAGCAGTGAAGGGAGGTATCGCGAAAAACTGTTTTTT
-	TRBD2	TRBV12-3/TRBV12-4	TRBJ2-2	CASRRGGGVNTGELFF	TGTGCCAGCAGACGTGGCGGGGGGGTGAACACCGGGGAGCTGTTTTTT
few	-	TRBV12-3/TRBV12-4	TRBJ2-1	CASTPLQLTSSYNEQFF	TGTGCCAGCACCCCCCTACAGCTTACCAGCTCCTACAATGAGCAGTTCTTC
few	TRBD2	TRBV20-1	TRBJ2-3	CSARGLAGAFSTDTQYF	TGCAGTGCTAGGGGACTAGCGGGGGCCTTTAGCACAGATACGCAGTATTTT
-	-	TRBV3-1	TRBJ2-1	CASSPERWGYEQFF	TGTGCCAGCAGCCCCGAACGGTGGGGCTATGAGCAGTTCTTC
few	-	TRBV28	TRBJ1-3	CASSLLPEVSGNTIYF	TGTGCCAGCAGTTTATTACCAGAAGTGTCTGGAAACACCATATATTTT
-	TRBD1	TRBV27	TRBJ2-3	CASSSQGALTDTQYF	TGTGCCAGCAGTTCACAGGGGGCCCTCACAGATACGCAGTATTTT
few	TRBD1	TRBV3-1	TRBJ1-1	CASRHRGGTEAFF	TGTGCCAGCAGACACAGGGGCGGGACTGAAGCTTTCTTT
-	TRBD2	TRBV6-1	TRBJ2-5	CASSRLAGDQETQYF	TGTGCCAGCAGCCGACTAGCGGGGGACCAAGAGACCCAGTACTTC